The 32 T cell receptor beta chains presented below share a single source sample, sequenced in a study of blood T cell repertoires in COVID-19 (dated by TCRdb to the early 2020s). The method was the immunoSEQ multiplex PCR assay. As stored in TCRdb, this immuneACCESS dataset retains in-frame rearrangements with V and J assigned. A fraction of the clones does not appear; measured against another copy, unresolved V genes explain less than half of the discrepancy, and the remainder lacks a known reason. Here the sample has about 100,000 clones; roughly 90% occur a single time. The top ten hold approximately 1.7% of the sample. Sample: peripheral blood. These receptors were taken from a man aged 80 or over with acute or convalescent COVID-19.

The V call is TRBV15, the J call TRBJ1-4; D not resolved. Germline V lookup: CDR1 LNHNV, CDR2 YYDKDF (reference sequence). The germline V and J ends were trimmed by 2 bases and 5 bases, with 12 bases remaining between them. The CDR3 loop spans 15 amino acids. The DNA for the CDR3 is TGTGCCACCAGCAGAATTTCAGGCCGGAATGAAAAACTGTTTTTT. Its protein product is CATSRISGRNEKLFF.

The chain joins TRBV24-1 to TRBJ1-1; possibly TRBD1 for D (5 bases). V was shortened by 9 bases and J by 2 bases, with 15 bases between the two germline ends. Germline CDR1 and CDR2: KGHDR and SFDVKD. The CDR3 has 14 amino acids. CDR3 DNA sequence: TGTGCCACCTCCGGAAGTGGGGCCAACACTGAAGCTTTCTTT. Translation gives CATSGSGANTEAFF.

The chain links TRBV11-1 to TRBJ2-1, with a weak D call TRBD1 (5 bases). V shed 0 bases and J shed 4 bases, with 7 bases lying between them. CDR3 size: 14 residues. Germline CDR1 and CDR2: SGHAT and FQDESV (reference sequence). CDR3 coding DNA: TGTGCCAGCAGCTTAGCGGGGCGGTACAATGAGCAGTTCTTC. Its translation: CASSLAGRYNEQFF.

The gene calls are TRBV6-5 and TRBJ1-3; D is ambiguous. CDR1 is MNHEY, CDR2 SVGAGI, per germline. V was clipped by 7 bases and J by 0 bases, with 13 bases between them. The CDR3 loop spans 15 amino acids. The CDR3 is CASTRAASSGNTIYF. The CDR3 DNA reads TGTGCCAGCACTAGAGCCGCGAGCTCTGGAAACACCATATATTTT.

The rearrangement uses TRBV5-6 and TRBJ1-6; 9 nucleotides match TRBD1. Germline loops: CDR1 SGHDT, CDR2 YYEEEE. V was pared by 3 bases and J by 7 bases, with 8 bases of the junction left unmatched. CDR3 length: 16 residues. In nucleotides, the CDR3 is TGTGCCAGCAGCTCACAGGGGGCGCCCGGGAATTCACCCCTCCACTTT. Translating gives CASSSQGAPGNSPLHF.

DNA of the CDR3: TGTGCCAGCTCACCAGTAACAGGGAATGGCGGGGAGCTGTTTTTT. Its protein is CASSPVTGNGGELFF. The genes are TRBV18 and TRBJ2-2; weak D call: TRBD1 (6 bases). The germline V gene encodes CDR1 KGHSH and CDR2 LQKENI. V lost 2 bases, J lost 7 bases, and 14 bases lay in between. The CDR3 covers 15 residues.

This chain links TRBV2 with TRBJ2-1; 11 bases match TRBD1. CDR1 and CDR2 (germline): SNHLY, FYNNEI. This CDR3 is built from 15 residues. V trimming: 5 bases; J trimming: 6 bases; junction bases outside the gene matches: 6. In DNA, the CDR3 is TGTGCCAGCAGTTACCGGGACAGGGGGTTCAATGAGCAGTTCTTC. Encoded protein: CASSYRDRGFNEQFF. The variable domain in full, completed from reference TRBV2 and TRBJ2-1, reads EPEVTQTPSHQVTQMGQEVILRCVPISNHLYFYWYRQILGQKVEFLVSFYNNEISEKSEIFDDQFSVERPDGSNFTLKIRSTKLEDSAMYFCASSYRDRGFNEQFFGPGTRLTVL.

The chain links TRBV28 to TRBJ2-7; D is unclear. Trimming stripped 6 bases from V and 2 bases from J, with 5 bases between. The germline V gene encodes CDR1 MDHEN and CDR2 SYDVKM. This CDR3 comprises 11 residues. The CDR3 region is CASRQTYEQYF. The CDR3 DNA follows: TGTGCCAGCAGACAGACCTACGAGCAGTACTTC.

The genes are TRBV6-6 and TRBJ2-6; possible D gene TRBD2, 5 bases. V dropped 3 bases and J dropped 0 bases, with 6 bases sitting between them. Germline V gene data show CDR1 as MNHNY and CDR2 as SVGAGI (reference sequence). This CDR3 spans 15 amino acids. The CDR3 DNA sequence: TGTGCCAGCAGTTATGGAGGCTCTGGGGCCAACGTCCTGACTTTC. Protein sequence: CASSYGGSGANVLTF.

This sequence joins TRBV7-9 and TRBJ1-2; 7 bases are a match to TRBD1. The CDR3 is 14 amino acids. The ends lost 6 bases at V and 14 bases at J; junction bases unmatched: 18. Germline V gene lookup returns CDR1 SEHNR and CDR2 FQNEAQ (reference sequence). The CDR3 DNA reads TGTGCCAGCAGTCCACCGGGACAGACGCCCGGGGAGACCTTC. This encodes CASSPPGQTPGETF. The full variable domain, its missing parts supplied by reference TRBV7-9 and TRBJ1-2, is DTGVSQNPRHKITKRGQNVTFRCDPISEHNRLYWYRQTLGQGPEFLTYFQNEAQLEKSRLLSDRFSAERPKGSFSTLEIQRTEQGDSAMYLCASSPPGQTPGETFGSGTRLTVV.

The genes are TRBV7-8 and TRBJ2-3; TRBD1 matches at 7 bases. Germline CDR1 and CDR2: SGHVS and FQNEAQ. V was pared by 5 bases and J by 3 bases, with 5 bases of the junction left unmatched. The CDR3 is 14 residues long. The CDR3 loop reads CASSHIQGTDTQYF. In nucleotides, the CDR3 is TGTGCCAGCAGCCATATACAGGGGACAGATACGCAGTATTTT.

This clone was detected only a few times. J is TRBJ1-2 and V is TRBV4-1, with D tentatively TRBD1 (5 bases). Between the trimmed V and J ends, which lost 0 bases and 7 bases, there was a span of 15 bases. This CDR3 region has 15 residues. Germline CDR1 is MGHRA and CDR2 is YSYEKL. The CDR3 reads CASSQEAREWVGYTF. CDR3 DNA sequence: TGCGCCAGCAGCCAAGAGGCCAGGGAATGGGTTGGCTACACCTTC.

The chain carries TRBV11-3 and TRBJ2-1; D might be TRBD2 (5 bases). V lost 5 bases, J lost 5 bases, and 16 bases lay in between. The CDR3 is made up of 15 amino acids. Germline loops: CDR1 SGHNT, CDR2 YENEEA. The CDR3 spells CASSPGRLANNEQFF. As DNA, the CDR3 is TGTGCCAGCAGCCCGGGCCGCCTAGCCAACAATGAGCAGTTCTTC. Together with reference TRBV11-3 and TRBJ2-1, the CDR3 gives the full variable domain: EAGVVQSPRYKIIEKKQPVAFWCNPISGHNTLYWYLQNLGQGPELLIRYENEEAVDDSQLPKDRFSAERLKGVDSTLKIQPAELGDSAVYLCASSPGRLANNEQFFGPGTRLTVL.

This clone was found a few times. Written as DNA, the CDR3 is TGTGCCAGCCGACAGGCGTCCTTTGAGACCCAGTACTTC. This codes for CASRQASFETQYF. The chain employs TRBV2 and TRBJ2-5; a possible D gene is TRBD1 (6 bases). The CDR3 has 13 residues. Between the trimmed V and J ends, which lost 8 bases and 5 bases, there was a span of 15 bases. Per germline, CDR1 SNHLY and CDR2 FYNNEI. Together with reference TRBV2 and TRBJ2-5, the CDR3 gives the full variable domain: EPEVTQTPSHQVTQMGQEVILRCVPISNHLYFYWYRQILGQKVEFLVSFYNNEISEKSEIFDDQFSVERPDGSNFTLKIRSTKLEDSAMYFCASRQASFETQYFGPGTRLLVL.

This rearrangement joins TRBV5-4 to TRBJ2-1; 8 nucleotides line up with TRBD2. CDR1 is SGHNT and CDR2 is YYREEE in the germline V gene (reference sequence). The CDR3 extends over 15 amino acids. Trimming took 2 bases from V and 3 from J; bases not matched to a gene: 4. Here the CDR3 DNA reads TGTGCCAGCAGCTTAGCCGGGAGGGACTACAATGAGCAGTTCTTC. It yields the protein CASSLAGRDYNEQFF.

CDR3 loop: CATQTYEQYF. The DNA for the CDR3 is TGTGCCACCCAAACCTACGAGCAGTACTTC. The chain has TRBV28 and TRBJ2-7; no clear D gene. Germline CDR1 reads MDHEN; CDR2 reads SYDVKM. Trimming pared 10 bases from V and 2 bases from J, leaving 6 bases between. This CDR3 has 10 amino acids.

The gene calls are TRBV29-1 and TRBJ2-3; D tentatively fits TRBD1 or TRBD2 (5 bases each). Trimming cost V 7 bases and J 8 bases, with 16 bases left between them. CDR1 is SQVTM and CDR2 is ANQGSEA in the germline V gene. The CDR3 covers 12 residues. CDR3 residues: CSGGMQGGTQYF. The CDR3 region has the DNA TGCAGCGGGGGGATGCAAGGAGGTACGCAGTATTTT.

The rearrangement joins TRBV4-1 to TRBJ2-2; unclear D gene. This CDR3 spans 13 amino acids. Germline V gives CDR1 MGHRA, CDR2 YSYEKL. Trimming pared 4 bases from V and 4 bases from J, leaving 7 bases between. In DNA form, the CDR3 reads TGCGCCAGCAGCCCGTTAATCACCGGGGAGCTGTTTTTT. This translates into CASSPLITGELFF.

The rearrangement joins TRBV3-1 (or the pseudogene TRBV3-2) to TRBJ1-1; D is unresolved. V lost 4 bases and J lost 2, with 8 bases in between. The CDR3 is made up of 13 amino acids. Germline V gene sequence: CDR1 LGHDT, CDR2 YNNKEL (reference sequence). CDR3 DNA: TGTGCCAGCAGCCGGACTATCAACACTGAAGCTTTCTTT. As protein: CASSRTINTEAFF.

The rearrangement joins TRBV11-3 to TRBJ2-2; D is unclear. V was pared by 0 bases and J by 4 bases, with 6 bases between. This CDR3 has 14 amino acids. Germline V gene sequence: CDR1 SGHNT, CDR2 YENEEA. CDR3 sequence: CASSLDPGTGELFF. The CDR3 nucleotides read TGTGCCAGCAGCTTAGACCCCGGCACCGGGGAGCTGTTTTTT.

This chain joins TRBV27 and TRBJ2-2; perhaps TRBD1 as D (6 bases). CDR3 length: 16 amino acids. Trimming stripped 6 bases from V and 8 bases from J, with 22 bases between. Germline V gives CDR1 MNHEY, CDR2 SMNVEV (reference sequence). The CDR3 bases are TGTGCCAGCAGGACTGGGGCAGGGGTTAGGGGTGGGGAGCTGTTTTTT. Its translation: CASRTGAGVRGGELFF.

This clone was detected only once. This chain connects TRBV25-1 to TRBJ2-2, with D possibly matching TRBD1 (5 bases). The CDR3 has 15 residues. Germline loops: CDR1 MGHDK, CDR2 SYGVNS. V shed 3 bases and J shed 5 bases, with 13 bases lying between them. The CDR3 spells CASSDIGHRTGELFF. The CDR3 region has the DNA TGTGCCAGCAGTGATATCGGACATCGGACCGGGGAGCTGTTTTTT.

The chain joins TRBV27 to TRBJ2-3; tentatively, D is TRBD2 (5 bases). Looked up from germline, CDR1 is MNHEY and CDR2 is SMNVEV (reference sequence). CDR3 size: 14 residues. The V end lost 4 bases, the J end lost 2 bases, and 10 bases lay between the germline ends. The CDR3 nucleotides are TGTGCCAGCAGTTGGACTCCTCCCACAGATACGCAGTATTTT. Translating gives CASSWTPPTDTQYF.

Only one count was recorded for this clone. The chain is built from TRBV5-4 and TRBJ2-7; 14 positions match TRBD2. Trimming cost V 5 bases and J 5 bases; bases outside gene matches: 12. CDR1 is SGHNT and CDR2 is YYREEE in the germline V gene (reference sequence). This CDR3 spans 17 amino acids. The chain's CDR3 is CASSPGLAGVGWDEQYF. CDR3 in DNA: TGTGCCAGCAGTCCGGGACTAGCGGGAGTAGGTTGGGACGAGCAGTACTTC.

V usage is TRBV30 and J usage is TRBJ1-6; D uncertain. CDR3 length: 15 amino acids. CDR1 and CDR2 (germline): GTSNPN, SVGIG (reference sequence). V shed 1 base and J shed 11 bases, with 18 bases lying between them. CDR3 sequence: CAWSGRRAEETPLHF. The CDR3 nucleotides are TGTGCCTGGAGTGGAAGGAGGGCTGAGGAGACACCCCTCCACTTT.

This CDR3 is CASSYSSGVQYF. The CDR3 DNA sequence: TGTGCCAGCAGTTACTCTTCAGGTGTGCAGTACTTC. This chain connects TRBV6-2 or TRBV6-3 to TRBJ2-7; D is ambiguous. V gave up 0 bases and J gave up 9 bases, with 9 bases separating them. The germline CDR1 and CDR2 sequences are MNHEY and SVGEGT. There are 12 residues in the CDR3.

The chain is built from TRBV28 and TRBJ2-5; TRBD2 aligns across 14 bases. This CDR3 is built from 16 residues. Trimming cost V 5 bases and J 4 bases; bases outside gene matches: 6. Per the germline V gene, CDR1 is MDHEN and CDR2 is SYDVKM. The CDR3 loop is CASSQGLAGDGETQYF. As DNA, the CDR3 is TGTGCCAGCAGTCAGGGACTAGCGGGAGATGGAGAGACCCAGTACTTC.

In DNA form, the CDR3 reads TGTGCCAGCAGCTTATTAGCGGGAGAATTAGGCGAGCAGTACTTC. Amino acid sequence: CASSLLAGELGEQYF. V usage is TRBV7-2 and J usage is TRBJ2-7; 9 bases match TRBD2. The CDR3 contains 15 residues. Looked up from germline, CDR1 is SGHTA and CDR2 is FQGNSA. V lost 2 bases to trimming and J lost 6 bases; unmatched junction nucleotides: 8.

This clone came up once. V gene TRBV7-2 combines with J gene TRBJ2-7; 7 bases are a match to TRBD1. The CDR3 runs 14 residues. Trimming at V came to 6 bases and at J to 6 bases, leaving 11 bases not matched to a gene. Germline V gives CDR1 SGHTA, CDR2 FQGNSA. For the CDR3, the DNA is TGTGCCAGCAGGATGGGACAGTACCCTTCCGAGCAGTACTTC. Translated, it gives CASRMGQYPSEQYF.

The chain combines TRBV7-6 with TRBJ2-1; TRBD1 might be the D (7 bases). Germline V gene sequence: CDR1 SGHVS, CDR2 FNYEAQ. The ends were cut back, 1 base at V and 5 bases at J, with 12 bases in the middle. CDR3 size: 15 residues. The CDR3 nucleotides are TGTGCCAGCAGCTTAGTCAGCAGGGGGGACAATGAGCAGTTCTTC. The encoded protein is CASSLVSRGDNEQFF.

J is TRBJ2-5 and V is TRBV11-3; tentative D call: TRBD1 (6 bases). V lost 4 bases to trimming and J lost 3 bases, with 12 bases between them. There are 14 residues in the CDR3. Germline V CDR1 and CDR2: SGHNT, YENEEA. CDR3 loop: CASSSGTSEETQYF. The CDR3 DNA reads TGTGCCAGCAGCTCGGGGACATCCGAAGAGACCCAGTACTTC.

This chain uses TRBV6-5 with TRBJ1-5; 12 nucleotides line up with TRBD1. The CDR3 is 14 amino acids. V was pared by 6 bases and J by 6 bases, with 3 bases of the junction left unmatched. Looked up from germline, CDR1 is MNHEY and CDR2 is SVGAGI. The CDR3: CASRGTGGFQPQHF. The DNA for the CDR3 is TGTGCCAGCAGAGGGACAGGGGGCTTTCAGCCCCAGCATTTT.